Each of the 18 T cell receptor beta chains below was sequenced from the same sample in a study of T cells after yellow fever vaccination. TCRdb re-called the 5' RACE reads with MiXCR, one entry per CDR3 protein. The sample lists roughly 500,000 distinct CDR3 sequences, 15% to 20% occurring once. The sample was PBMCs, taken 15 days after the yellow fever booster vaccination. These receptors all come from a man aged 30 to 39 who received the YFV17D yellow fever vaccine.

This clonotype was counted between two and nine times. CDR3 amino acids: CSARGSDRGTGELFF. CDR3 DNA: TGCAGTGCTCGTGGGAGCGACCGCGGGACCGGGGAGCTGTTTTTT. The chain recombines TRBV20-1 with TRBJ2-2; TRBD2 is a possible D gene (5 bases). This CDR3 has 15 amino acids. Trimming removed 5 bases from V and 5 bases from J, with 18 bases in between. Looked up from germline, CDR1 is DFQATT and CDR2 is SNEGSKA (reference sequence).

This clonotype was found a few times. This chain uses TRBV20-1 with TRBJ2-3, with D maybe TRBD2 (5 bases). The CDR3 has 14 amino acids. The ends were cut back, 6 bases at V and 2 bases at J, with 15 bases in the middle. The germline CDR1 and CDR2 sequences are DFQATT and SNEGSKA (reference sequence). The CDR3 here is CSADSGSLTDTQYF. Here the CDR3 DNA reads TGCAGTGCGGACTCCGGGTCCCTCACAGATACGCAGTATTTT.

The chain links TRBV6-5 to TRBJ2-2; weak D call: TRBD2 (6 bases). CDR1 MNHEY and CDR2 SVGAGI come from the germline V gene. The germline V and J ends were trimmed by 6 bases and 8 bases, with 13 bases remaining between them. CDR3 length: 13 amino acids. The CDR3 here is CASRGTGGGELFF. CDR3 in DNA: TGTGCCAGCAGAGGAACTGGAGGGGGGGAGCTGTTTTTT.

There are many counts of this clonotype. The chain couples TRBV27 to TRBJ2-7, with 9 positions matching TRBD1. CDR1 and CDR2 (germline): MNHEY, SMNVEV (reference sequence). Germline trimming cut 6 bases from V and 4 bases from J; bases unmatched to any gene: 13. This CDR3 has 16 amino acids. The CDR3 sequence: CASSSRQGVEPYEQYF. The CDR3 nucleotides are TGTGCCAGCAGCAGCAGACAGGGGGTGGAACCATACGAGCAGTACTTC.

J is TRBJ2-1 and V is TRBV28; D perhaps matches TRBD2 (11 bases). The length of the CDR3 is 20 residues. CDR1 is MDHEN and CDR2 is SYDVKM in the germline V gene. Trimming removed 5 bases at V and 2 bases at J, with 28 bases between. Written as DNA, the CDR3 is TGTGCCAGCAGTACGAGGGGGGACAGGGGACTAGCGGTAACCTACAATGAGCAGTTCTTC. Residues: CASSTRGDRGLAVTYNEQFF. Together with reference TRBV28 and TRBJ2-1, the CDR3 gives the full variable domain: DVKVTQSSRYLVKRTGEKVFLECVQDMDHENMFWYRQDPGLGLRLIYFSYDVKMKEKGDIPEGYSVSREKKERFSLILESASTNQTSMYLCASSTRGDRGLAVTYNEQFFGPGTRLTVL.

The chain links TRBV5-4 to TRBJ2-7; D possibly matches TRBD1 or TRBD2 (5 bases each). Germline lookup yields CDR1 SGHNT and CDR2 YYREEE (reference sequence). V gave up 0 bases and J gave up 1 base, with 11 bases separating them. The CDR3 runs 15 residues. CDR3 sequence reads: CASSLAGDASYEQYF. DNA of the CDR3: TGTGCCAGCAGCTTGGCTGGGGACGCATCCTACGAGCAGTACTTC.

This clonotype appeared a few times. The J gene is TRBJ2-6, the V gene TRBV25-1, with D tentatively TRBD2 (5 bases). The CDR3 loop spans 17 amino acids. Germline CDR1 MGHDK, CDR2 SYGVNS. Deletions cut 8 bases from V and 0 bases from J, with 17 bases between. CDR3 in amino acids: CASFGGQQLSGANVLTF. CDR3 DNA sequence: TGTGCCAGCTTCGGCGGGCAGCAACTCTCTGGGGCCAACGTCCTGACTTTC.

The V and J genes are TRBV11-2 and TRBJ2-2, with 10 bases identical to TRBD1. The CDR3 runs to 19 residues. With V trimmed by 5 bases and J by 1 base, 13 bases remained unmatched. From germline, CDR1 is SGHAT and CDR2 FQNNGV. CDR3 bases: TGTGCCAGCAGCCGACCCCGGGACAGGGGCGGAGGGAACACCGGGGAGCTGTTTTTT. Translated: CASSRPRDRGGGNTGELFF.

This chain's CDR3 is CASSPKGLAADTQYF. The CDR3 DNA reads TGTGCCAGTAGTCCAAAGGGACTAGCGGCAGATACGCAGTATTTT. The V call is TRBV19, the J call TRBJ2-3, with 11 bases matching TRBD2. V lost 5 bases and J lost 4; bases outside the gene matches: 5. Germline CDR1 reads LNHDA; CDR2 reads SQIVND (reference sequence). This CDR3 comprises 15 residues.

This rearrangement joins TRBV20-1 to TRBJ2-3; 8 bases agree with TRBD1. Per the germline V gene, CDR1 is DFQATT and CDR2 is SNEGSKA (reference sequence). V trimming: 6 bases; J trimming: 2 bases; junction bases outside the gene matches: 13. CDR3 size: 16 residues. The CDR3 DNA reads TGCAGTGCCCGGCGATACGGGGACAGGACCACAGATACGCAGTATTTT. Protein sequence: CSARRYGDRTTDTQYF.

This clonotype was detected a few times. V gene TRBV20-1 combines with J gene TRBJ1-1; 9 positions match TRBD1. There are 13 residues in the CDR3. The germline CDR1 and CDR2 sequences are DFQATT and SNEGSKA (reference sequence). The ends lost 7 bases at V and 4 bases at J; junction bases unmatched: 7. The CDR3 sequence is CSVGQGRGTEAFF. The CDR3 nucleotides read TGCAGTGTGGGACAGGGAAGAGGCACTGAAGCTTTCTTT.

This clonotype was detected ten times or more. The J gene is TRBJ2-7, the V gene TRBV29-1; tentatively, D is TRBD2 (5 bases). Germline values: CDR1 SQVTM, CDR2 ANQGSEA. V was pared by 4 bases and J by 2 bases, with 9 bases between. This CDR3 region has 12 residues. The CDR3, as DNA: TGCAGCGTTGGCACGGGAACCTACGAGCAGTACTTC. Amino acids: CSVGTGTYEQYF.

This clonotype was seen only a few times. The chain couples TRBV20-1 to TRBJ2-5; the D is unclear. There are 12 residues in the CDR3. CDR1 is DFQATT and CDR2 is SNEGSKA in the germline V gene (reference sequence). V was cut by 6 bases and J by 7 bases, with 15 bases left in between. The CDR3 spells CSAPSDLGTQYF. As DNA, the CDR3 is TGCAGTGCACCCTCCGACTTGGGGACCCAGTACTTC.

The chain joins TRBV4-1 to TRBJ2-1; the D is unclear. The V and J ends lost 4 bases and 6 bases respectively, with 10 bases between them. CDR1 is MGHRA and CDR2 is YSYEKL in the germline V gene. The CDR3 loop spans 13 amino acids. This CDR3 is CASSPLEFNEQFF. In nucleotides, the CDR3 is TGCGCCAGCAGCCCCCTAGAGTTCAATGAGCAGTTCTTC.

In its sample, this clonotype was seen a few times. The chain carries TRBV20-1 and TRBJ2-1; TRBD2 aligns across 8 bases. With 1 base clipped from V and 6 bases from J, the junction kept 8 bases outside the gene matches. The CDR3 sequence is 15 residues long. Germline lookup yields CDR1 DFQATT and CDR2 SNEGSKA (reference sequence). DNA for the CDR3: TGCAGTGCTAGAGGAATAAGCGGGAGCGGCAATGAGCAGTTCTTC. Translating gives CSARGISGSGNEQFF.

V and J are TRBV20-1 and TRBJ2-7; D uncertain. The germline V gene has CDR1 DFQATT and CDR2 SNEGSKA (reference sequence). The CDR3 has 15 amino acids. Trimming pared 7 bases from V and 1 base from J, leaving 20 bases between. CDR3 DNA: TGCAGTGTTCCCACCGAGGCGACATCATCCTACGAGCAGTACTTC. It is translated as CSVPTEATSSYEQYF.

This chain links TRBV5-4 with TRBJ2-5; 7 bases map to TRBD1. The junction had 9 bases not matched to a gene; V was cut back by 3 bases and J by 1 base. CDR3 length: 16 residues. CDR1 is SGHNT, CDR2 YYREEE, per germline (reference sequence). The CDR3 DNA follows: TGTGCCAGCAGCTCACCGGAGACAGGGTTCCAAGAGACCCAGTACTTC. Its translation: CASSSPETGFQETQYF.

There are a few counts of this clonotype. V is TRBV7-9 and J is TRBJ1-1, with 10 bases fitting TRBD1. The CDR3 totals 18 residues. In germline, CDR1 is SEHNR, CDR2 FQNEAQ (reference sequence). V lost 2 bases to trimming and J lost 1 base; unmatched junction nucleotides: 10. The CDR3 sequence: CASSLTGGTGATNTEAFF. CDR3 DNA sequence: TGTGCCAGCAGCTTAACGGGGGGGACAGGGGCCACGAACACTGAAGCTTTCTTT.